This T cell receptor beta chain was sequenced during a study of cytomegalovirus exposure and HLA in healthy donors. The overall study: It was reported in a later analysis that the same platform had been used for the 120 validation repertoires as for the roughly 670 first-cohort repertoires.

The study, taken as a whole, reports: The study found most TCR sequences rare, yet found some public TCRs in many donors. A few CMV-associated chains were confirmed in vitro to be specific for CMV antigens. Researchers catalogued roughly 150 TCR beta chains as cytomegalovirus-associated.

This clone turned up a few times. Its antigen is as yet unknown. Trimming pared 0 bases from V and 3 bases from J, leaving 11 bases between. The CDR3 has 15 amino acids. Per the germline V gene, CDR1 is LNHNV and CDR2 is YYDKDF (reference sequence). Sequencing was performed with immunoSEQ multiplex PCR; in TCRdb, only in-frame clones are kept and a portion is missing. The sample has over 150,000 clones, 85% to 90% seen once. Sequenced sample: PBMCs. The sequence was collected from a human donor in good health. The rearrangement uses TRBV15 and TRBJ2-5, with D possibly being TRBD1 (5 bases). The CDR3 DNA reads as TGTGCCACCAGCAGAGATAGAGGACACAAAGAGACCCAGTACTTC. This encodes CATSRDRGHKETQYF.